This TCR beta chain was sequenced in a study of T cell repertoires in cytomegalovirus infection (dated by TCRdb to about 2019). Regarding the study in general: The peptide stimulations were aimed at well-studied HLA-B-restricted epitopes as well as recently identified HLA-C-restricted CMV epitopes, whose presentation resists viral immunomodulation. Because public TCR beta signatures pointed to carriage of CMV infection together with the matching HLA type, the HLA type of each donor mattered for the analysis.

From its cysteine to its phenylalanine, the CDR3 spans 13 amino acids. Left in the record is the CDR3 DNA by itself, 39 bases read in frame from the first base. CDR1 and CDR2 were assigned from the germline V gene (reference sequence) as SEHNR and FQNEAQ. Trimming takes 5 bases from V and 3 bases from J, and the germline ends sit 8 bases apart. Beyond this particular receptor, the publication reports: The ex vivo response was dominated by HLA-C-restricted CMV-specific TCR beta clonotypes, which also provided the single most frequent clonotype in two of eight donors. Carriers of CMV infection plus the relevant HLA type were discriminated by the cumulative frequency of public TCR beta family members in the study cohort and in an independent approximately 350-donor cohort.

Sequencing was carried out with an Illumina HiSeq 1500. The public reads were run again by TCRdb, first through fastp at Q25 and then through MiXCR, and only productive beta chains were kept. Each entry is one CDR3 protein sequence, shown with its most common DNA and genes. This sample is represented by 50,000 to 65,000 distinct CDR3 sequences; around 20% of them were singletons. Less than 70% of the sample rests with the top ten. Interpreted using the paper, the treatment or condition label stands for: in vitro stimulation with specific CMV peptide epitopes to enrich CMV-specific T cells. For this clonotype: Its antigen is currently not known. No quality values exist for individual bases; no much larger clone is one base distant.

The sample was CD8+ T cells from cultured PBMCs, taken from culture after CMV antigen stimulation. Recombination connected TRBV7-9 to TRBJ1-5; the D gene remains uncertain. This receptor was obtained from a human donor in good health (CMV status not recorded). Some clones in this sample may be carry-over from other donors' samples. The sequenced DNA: TGTGCCAGCAGCCCCTCAGCCAATCAGCCCCAGCATTTT. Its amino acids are CASSPSANQPQHF.